The next 29 T cell receptor beta chains were all read from a single sample in a study of blood T cell repertoires in COVID-19. Some clones are missing from TCRdb's copy, which holds only in-frame ones; the method was immunoSEQ multiplex PCR. The repertoire has around 100,000 clones, about nine tenths of them found once; the top ten carry more than 5.5%. The sequenced sample was peripheral blood. These receptors were collected from a man in his 70s with acute or convalescent COVID-19.

V gene TRBV27 combines with J gene TRBJ1-1; the match to TRBD1 covers 7 bases. The CDR3 has 15 residues. Germline values: CDR1 MNHEY, CDR2 SMNVEV (reference sequence). The junction had 11 bases not matched to a gene; V was cut back by 5 bases and J by 5 bases. CDR3 coding DNA: TGTGCCAGCAGTCCCCGACAGGGTGGAAATACTGAAGCTTTCTTT. This codes for CASSPRQGGNTEAFF.

This clone was picked up one time. The rearrangement joins TRBV18 to TRBJ2-1, with TRBD2 matching 15 bases. The ends lost 3 bases at V and 4 bases at J; junction bases unmatched: 1. The CDR3 has 16 residues. Per germline, CDR1 KGHSH and CDR2 LQKENI. CDR3 DNA sequence: TGTGCCAGCTCACCCGGACTAGCGGGAGGGTACAATGAGCAGTTCTTC. Its protein product is CASSPGLAGGYNEQFF.

The V gene is TRBV4-2, the J gene TRBJ2-7; D call uncertain. Germline assignment: CDR1 LGHNA and CDR2 YNFKEQ. CDR3 size: 13 residues. V was shortened by 4 bases and J by 3 bases, with 10 bases between the two germline ends. The CDR3 is CASSPTEVYEQYF. DNA for the CDR3: TGTGCCAGCAGCCCAACCGAGGTCTACGAGCAGTACTTC.

The genes are TRBV4-1 and TRBJ1-1; D is undetermined. The germline V gene has CDR1 MGHRA and CDR2 YSYEKL. V was pared by 2 bases and J by 5 bases, with 12 bases between. The CDR3 loop spans 14 amino acids. CDR3 DNA: TGCGCCAGCAGCCAAACGGGAGGGTGGACTGAAGCTTTCTTT. Translated, it gives CASSQTGGWTEAFF.

The chain is built from TRBV15 and TRBJ1-1; D call uncertain. The CDR3 spans 14 residues. The V end lost 6 bases, the J end lost 1 base, and 12 bases lay between the germline ends. Germline V gene lookup returns CDR1 LNHNV and CDR2 YYDKDF (reference sequence). Written as DNA, the CDR3 is TGTGCCACCAGACGGGAGGGCGAGAACACTGAAGCTTTCTTT. The encoded protein is CATRREGENTEAFF.

The V and J genes are TRBV10-1 and TRBJ1-4; TRBD1 matches at 7 bases. V shed 5 bases, J shed 4 bases, and the junction held 7 bases outside the gene matches. The CDR3 has 15 residues. CDR1 is WNHNN, CDR2 SYGVQD, per germline (reference sequence). The CDR3 reads CASSSGQTSNEKLFF. CDR3 DNA: TGCGCCAGCAGTTCGGGACAGACGAGTAATGAAAAACTGTTTTTT.

This rearrangement joins TRBV2 to TRBJ2-3, with a possible D match to TRBD2 (6 bases). V was pared by 6 bases and J by 1 base, with 8 bases between. This CDR3 has 13 residues. Germline-derived CDR1 and CDR2 are SNHLY and FYNNEI. For the CDR3, the DNA is TGTGCCAGCAGGCGGGGACGCACAGATACGCAGTATTTT. Translated: CASRRGRTDTQYF.

The chain recombines TRBV6-5 with TRBJ2-3, with 10 positions matching TRBD1. Germline-derived CDR1 and CDR2 are MNHEY and SVGAGI. J lost 6 bases, V lost 5 bases, and 5 bases had no gene match. The CDR3 contains 14 residues. CDR3 nucleotides: TGTGCCAGCAGTCAGGACAGGGGGTGGGATACGCAGTATTTT. Translation gives CASSQDRGWDTQYF.

The V call is TRBV29-1, the J call TRBJ2-7; TRBD1 aligns across 8 bases. In germline, CDR1 is SQVTM, CDR2 ANQGSEA. V shed 4 bases, J shed 3 bases, and the junction held 8 bases outside the gene matches. The CDR3 is 14 residues long. Here the CDR3 reads CSVATPDRVYEQYF. DNA of the CDR3: TGCAGCGTTGCTACCCCGGACAGGGTCTACGAGCAGTACTTC.

CDR3: CATATGEVPEAFF. The CDR3 DNA follows: TGTGCCACCGCGACAGGGGAGGTCCCTGAAGCTTTCTTT. The V call is TRBV2, the J call TRBJ1-1, with 8 bases that match TRBD1. CDR1 SNHLY and CDR2 FYNNEI come from the germline V gene. The CDR3 has 13 residues. V shed 10 bases, J shed 6 bases, and the junction held 10 bases outside the gene matches.

This chain joins TRBV5-4 and TRBJ2-3; tentatively, D is TRBD2 (5 bases). The CDR3 has 14 residues. CDR1 and CDR2 (germline): SGHNT, YYREEE (reference sequence). Trimming took off 6 bases at V and 0 bases at J, with 11 bases between the two ends. The CDR3 here is CASTVGSSTDTQYF. CDR3 bases: TGTGCCAGCACCGTGGGGAGTAGCACAGATACGCAGTATTTT.

The chain has TRBV5-1 and TRBJ1-1; D unclear. The V end lost 0 bases, the J end lost 4 bases, and 7 bases lay between the germline ends. The CDR3 length is 13 residues. In germline, CDR1 is SGHRS, CDR2 YFSETQ. This CDR3 is CASSLVTATEAFF. The DNA of the CDR3 is TGCGCCAGCAGCTTGGTAACAGCCACTGAAGCTTTCTTT.

The V call is TRBV5-1, the J call TRBJ2-3; the match to TRBD1 covers 7 bases. With 0 bases clipped from V and 10 bases from J, the junction kept 5 bases outside the gene matches. Per the germline V gene, CDR1 is SGHRS and CDR2 is YFSETQ. The CDR3 has 13 residues. The CDR3 region has the DNA TGCGCCAGCAGCTTGGCCAGGGACAGTTCGCAGTATTTT. Translated: CASSLARDSSQYF.

V is TRBV30 and J is TRBJ1-2, with no clear D. V gave up 5 bases and J gave up 2 bases, with 12 bases separating them. The CDR3 extends over 13 amino acids. Per the germline V gene, CDR1 is GTSNPN and CDR2 is SVGIG (reference sequence). In DNA form, the CDR3 reads TGTGCCTGGGGCAGGACTCGGAACTATGGCTACACCTTC. Amino acid sequence: CAWGRTRNYGYTF.

This chain links TRBV5-6 with TRBJ2-3, with D perhaps matching TRBD2 (7 bases). The V end was cut by 0 bases, the J end by 5 bases, with 13 bases between. CDR1 is SGHDT, CDR2 YYEEEE, per germline. The CDR3 is 15 amino acids. CDR3 DNA: TGTGCCAGCAGCTTGGACGCGGGGGCGAGAGATACGCAGTATTTT. Its protein is CASSLDAGARDTQYF.

This rearrangement joins TRBV6-6 to TRBJ2-7; 7 bases align to TRBD1. Per germline, CDR1 MNHNY and CDR2 SVGAGI (reference sequence). The trim removed 0 bases at V and 2 bases at J, leaving 1 base unmatched. The CDR3 loop spans 14 amino acids. CDR3: CASSYSGQTYEQYF. The CDR3, as DNA: TGTGCCAGCAGTTACTCGGGACAGACCTACGAGCAGTACTTC.

CDR3 nucleotide sequence: TGTGCCAGCTCCGGGACAGCACTAGAAAAACTGTTTTTT. It yields the protein CASSGTALEKLFF. The rearrangement links TRBV6-5 to TRBJ1-4; 7 bases line up with TRBD1. The junction had 8 bases not matched to a gene; V was cut back by 8 bases and J by 8 bases. In germline, CDR1 is MNHEY, CDR2 SVGAGI. The CDR3 is 13 amino acids.

The rearrangement joins TRBV7-9 to TRBJ2-5; D gene ambiguous. CDR3 size: 15 residues. The germline V and J ends were trimmed by 4 bases and 3 bases, with 15 bases remaining between them. The germline CDR1 and CDR2 sequences are SEHNR and FQNEAQ (reference sequence). CDR3 loop: CASSSDFDSEETQYF. For the CDR3, the DNA is TGTGCCAGCAGCTCCGACTTCGACTCCGAAGAGACCCAGTACTTC.

The chain uses TRBV7-2 and TRBJ1-4; the match to TRBD1 covers 9 bases. The CDR3 sequence is 17 residues long. The V gene end was trimmed by 2 bases and the J gene end by 5 bases; junction bases not matched to a gene: 9. Germline CDR1 and CDR2: SGHTA and FQGNSA. The CDR3 nucleotides are TGTGCCAGCAGCTTATCGGTTTGGGACAGGGCCAATGAAAAACTGTTTTTT. Translated: CASSLSVWDRANEKLFF.

The chain combines TRBV12-3 or TRBV12-4 with TRBJ2-3; TRBD2 might be the D (6 bases). V was pared by 3 bases and J by 11 bases, with 15 bases between. CDR3 length equals 13 residues. CDR3 protein: CASSLGGARVQYF. DNA of the CDR3: TGTGCCAGCAGTTTGGGAGGTGCCAGGGTGCAGTATTTT.

The chain combines TRBV29-1 with TRBJ1-2; D perhaps matches TRBD1 (6 bases). CDR1 is SQVTM and CDR2 is ANQGSEA in the germline V gene. There are 12 residues in the CDR3. Trimming stripped 7 bases from V and 2 bases from J, with 11 bases between. This CDR3 reads CSATQGNYGYTF. CDR3 sequence (DNA): TGCAGCGCCACACAGGGCAACTATGGCTACACCTTC. Full variable domain (remainder filled in from reference TRBV29-1 and TRBJ1-2): SAVISQKPSRDICQRGTSLTIQCQVDSQVTMMFWYRQQPGQSLTLIATANQGSEATYESGFVIDKFPISRPNLTFSTLTVSNMSPEDSSIYLCSATQGNYGYTFGSGTRLTVV.

This chain links TRBV3-1 (or the pseudogene TRBV3-2) with TRBJ2-3, with TRBD2 matching 10 bases. The CDR3 totals 16 residues. V trimming: 2 bases; J trimming: 4 bases; junction bases outside the gene matches: 6. Germline loops: CDR1 LGHDT, CDR2 YNNKEL (reference sequence). CDR3 DNA: TGTGCCAGCAGCCAACTACTAGCGGGATGGCCAGATACGCAGTATTTT. Amino acid sequence: CASSQLLAGWPDTQYF.

J is TRBJ1-2 and V is TRBV19, with 7 bases identical to TRBD1. The CDR3 contains 15 residues. With V trimmed by 5 bases and J by 8 bases, 14 bases remained unmatched. The germline V gene encodes CDR1 LNHDA and CDR2 SQIVND (reference sequence). The chain's CDR3 is CASSARTGERYGYTF. CDR3 in DNA: TGTGCCAGTAGTGCTCGCACAGGGGAACGCTACGGCTACACCTTC.

The rearrangement links TRBV11-2 to TRBJ1-1; D unclear. Per the germline V gene, CDR1 is SGHAT and CDR2 is FQNNGV. The CDR3 is 13 residues long. V shed 5 bases and J shed 10 bases, with 17 bases lying between them. This CDR3 is CASSPRVGRVAFF. Written as DNA, the CDR3 is TGTGCCAGCAGCCCTCGCGTTGGGAGGGTAGCTTTCTTT.

This chain joins TRBV29-1 and TRBJ1-2, with D possibly TRBD1 on 5 matching bases. CDR3 length: 12 amino acids. Trimming took off 6 bases at V and 4 bases at J, with 12 bases between the two ends. CDR1 and CDR2 (germline): SQVTM, ANQGSEA. The CDR3 is CSVINDSYGYTF. The CDR3 DNA is TGCAGCGTGATAAACGACAGCTATGGCTACACCTTC.

The chain is built from TRBV2 and TRBJ1-2, with TRBD1 identical over 9 bases. This CDR3 has 15 amino acids. Looked up from germline, CDR1 is SNHLY and CDR2 is FYNNEI. V lost 7 bases to trimming and J lost 5 bases; unmatched junction nucleotides: 11. CDR3 sequence reads: CASNRDRASFYGYTF. CDR3 nucleotide sequence: TGTGCCAGCAACAGGGACAGGGCCTCCTTTTATGGCTACACCTTC.

The rearrangement uses TRBV6-5 and TRBJ1-6; D is ambiguous. Germline lookup yields CDR1 MNHEY and CDR2 SVGAGI. This CDR3 has 10 residues. V was trimmed by 8 bases and J by 11 bases, leaving 7 bases between them. The CDR3 DNA reads TGTGCCAGCGGTAGTGCACCCCTCCACTTT. Translated: CASGSAPLHF.

The rearrangement joins TRBV6-6 to TRBJ1-1; D is uncertain. Trimming took off 6 bases at V and 5 bases at J, with 7 bases between the two ends. The CDR3 has 11 residues. Looked up from germline, CDR1 is MNHNY and CDR2 is SVGAGI (reference sequence). CDR3 sequence reads: CASSRRTEAFF. The CDR3 DNA reads as TGTGCCAGCAGCCGGCGGACTGAAGCTTTCTTT.

This clone has just one count. The genes are TRBV2 and TRBJ1-2; TRBD1 is a possible D gene (5 bases). In germline, CDR1 is SNHLY, CDR2 FYNNEI. Trimming shortened V by 11 bases and J by 3 bases, and 16 bases separated the two germline ends. CDR3 length: 13 residues. The CDR3 region is CAGQKEGHYGYTF. CDR3 sequence (DNA): TGTGCCGGTCAGAAGGAGGGACACTATGGCTACACCTTC.